The entry that follows covers one T cell receptor (beta chain) sequence. The target of this receptor is not known. No much larger clone is present one base from it, and per-base qualities are unavailable. Healthy humans were used as donors in the study. Libraries came from the immunoSEQ multiplex PCR assay. TCRdb mirrors the immuneACCESS table, restricted to in-frame sequences. Some clones are absent from its copies; in checked studies, under half trace to an unresolved V gene, and the reason for the others is unknown. For this sample the table gives tens of thousands of clones, of which roughly 89% were detected only once. The top ten constitute 1.5% to 1.8% of the sample. The entry originates in a study of T cell repertoires and Cas9 in healthy adults listed by TCRdb under 2018. Looking at the study overall: Within the CD4 and CD8 compartments, the researchers characterized SpCas9-reactive T cells in terms of multi-effector potency, cytotoxicity and lineage determination. The study examined preexisting T cell immunity against the Streptococcus pyogenes Cas9 nuclease (SpCas9) used in CRISPR gene editing.

The CDR3 contains 14 residues, cysteine and phenylalanine counted. Solely the CDR3 DNA is kept, with 42 bases framed from the first base. Taken from the germline V gene, the CDR1 and CDR2 loops are MRHNA and SNTAGT. V is pared back by 7 bases and J by 7 bases, with 14 bases lying between the germline termini. Points the paper makes about the study in general: In vitro, SpCas9-reactive regulatory T cells were reported to reduce the proliferation and function of SpCas9-reactive effector T cells.

The receptor was derived from a human donor in good health. The sample taken for sequencing was CD4+ effector T cells (CD127+, CD25-, CD137-, CD154-) from PBMCs; culture status not recorded. The rearranged chain carries TRBV6-4 and TRBJ1-6, with the D gene too uncertain to name. The nucleotide sequence reads TGTGCCAGCACACCGTCTCCGGGGAATTCACCCCTCCACTTT. The resulting protein is CASTPSPGNSPLHF.